The clone carrying this TCR beta chain was detected a few times. The antigen is unknown. Clones were sequenced by immunoSEQ multiplex PCR, and TCRdb holds only the in-frame ones, with some missing. Here the sample spans over 30,000 clones, roughly three quarters being singletons. These data come from a study of a mutant IDH1 vaccine in newly diagnosed glioma. About the study: Once 4-6 weeks had passed after radiotherapy alone, vaccination started, or it started with temozolomide cycles.

Germline lookup yields CDR1 SGHVS and CDR2 FNYEAQ. The V and J ends lost 2 bases and 1 base, in that order; junction bases with no gene match: 9. The CDR3 is made up of 17 amino acids. Regarding the study as a whole: Among patients, roughly 94% showed immune responses induced by the vaccine. Changes to the top peripheral T cell clonotypes appeared unrelated to pseudoprogression.

Time point denoted: week 35, safety follow-up. Every vaccine dose comprised 300 ug of mutant IDH1 20-mer peptide plus topical imiquimod. Sequencing used PBMCs, obtained from a glioma patient whose treatment included an IDH1 peptide vaccine. V and J are TRBV7-6 and TRBJ2-3; TRBD1 matches at 7 bases. The sequence derives from a woman under 40 with glioma. Some clones in this sample may be carry-over from other donors' samples. The CDR3 DNA sequence: TGTGCCAGCAGCTTATCCGGCGGGCAGGGGGGCACAGATACGCAGTATTTT. It translates to CASSLSGGQGGTDTQYF.